Described below is a single TCR beta chain sequence and its context. Its antigen is unidentified. HTBI primers from iRepertoire and Arm-PCR of CDR3 regions yielded the TCR beta libraries. One entry per CDR3 protein, called by TCRdb with MiXCR from the multiplex PCR reads. The sample holds approximately 690,000 distinct CDR3 sequences, around 32% seen once. This record belongs to a study of regulatory T cells in long-lasting Graves disease. In the study overall: Persistence in Graves' disease required over 5 years of antithyroid drugs plus positive TSH receptor antibodies.

Trimming took off 7 bases at V and 7 bases at J, with 16 bases between the two ends. The CDR3 runs to 13 residues. Germline V gives CDR1 LGHNT, CDR2 FRNRAP. Specified time point: persistent/refractory GD, antithyroid drugs over 5 years with positive TRAb. The TCR library was made from RNA that had been extracted from PBMCs in TRIzol. General study results and limits: Between persistent patients, a few thousand public clonotypes were shared, exceeding the approximately 870 shared between new patients. Segments TRBV28, TRBJ1-2 and TRBJ2-5 showed preferential usage in persistent disease.

V gene TRBV12-5 combines with J gene TRBJ1-1; no clear D. Here the sequenced sample was peripheral blood mononuclear cells (PBMCs), taken when the disease was refractory, from a patient treated with antithyroid drugs. This clonotype originated in a female donor with Graves disease. The CDR3 DNA reads as TGTGCTAGTGTCCACCACGGAACCCTTGAAGCTTTCTTT. Translation: CASVHHGTLEAFF.